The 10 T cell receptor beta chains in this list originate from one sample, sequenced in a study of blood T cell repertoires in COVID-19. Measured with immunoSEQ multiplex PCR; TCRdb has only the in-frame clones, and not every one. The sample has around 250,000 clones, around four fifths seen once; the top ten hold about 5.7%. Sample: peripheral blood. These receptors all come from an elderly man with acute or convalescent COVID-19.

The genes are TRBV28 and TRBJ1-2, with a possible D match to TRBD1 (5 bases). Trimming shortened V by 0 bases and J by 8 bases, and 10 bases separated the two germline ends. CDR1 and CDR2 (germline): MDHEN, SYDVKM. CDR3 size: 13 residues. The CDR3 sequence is CASSLWTDRGYTF. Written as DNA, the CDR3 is TGTGCCAGCAGTTTATGGACAGACCGGGGCTACACCTTC.

The CDR3 DNA sequence: TGTGCCAGCAGCCAGAGTCCCGACAGTAAGTCCTACAATGAGCAGTTCTTC. It yields the protein CASSQSPDSKSYNEQFF. The gene calls are TRBV3-1 (or the pseudogene TRBV3-2) and TRBJ2-1; the D gene is possibly TRBD1 (5 bases). CDR1 and CDR2 (germline): LGHDT, YNNKEL (reference sequence). V was shortened by 3 bases and J by 1 base, with 16 bases between the two germline ends. The length of the CDR3 is 17 residues.

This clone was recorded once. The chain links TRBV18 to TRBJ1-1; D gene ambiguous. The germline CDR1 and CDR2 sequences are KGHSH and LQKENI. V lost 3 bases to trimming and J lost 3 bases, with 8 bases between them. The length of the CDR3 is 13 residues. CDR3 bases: TGTGCCAGCTCACCCGTCCGGGACACTGAAGCTTTCTTT. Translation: CASSPVRDTEAFF.

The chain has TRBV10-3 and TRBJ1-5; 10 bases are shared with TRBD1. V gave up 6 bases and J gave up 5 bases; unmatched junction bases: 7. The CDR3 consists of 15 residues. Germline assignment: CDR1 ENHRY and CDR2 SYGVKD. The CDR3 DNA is TGTGCCATCAGCGAGCTCGGGACAGGGGATCAGCCCCAGCATTTT. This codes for CAISELGTGDQPQHF.

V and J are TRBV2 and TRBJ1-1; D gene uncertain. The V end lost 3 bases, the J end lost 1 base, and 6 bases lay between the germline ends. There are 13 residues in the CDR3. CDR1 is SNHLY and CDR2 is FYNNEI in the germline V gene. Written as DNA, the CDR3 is TGTGCCAGCAGTGATTCTCCGAACACTGAAGCTTTCTTT. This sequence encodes CASSDSPNTEAFF. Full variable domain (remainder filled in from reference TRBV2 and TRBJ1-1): EPEVTQTPSHQVTQMGQEVILRCVPISNHLYFYWYRQILGQKVEFLVSFYNNEISEKSEIFDDQFSVERPDGSNFTLKIRSTKLEDSAMYFCASSDSPNTEAFFGQGTRLTVV.

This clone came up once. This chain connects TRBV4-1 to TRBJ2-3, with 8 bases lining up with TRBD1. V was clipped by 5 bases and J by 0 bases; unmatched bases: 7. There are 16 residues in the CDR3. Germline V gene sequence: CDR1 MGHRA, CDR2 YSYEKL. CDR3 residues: CASSFKTGASTDTQYF. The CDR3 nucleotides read TGCGCCAGCAGCTTTAAGACAGGGGCCAGCACAGATACGCAGTATTTT.

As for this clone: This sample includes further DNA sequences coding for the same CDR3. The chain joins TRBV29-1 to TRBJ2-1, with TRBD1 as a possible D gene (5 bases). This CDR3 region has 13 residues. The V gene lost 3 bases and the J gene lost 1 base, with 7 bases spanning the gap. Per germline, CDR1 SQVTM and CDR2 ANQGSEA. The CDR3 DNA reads TGCAGCGTTGACAGGGCATCCTACAATGAGCAGTTCTTC. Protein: CSVDRASYNEQFF.

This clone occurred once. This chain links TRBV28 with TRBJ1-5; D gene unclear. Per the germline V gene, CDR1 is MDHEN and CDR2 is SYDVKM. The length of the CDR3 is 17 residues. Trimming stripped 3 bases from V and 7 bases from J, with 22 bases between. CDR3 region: CASSFRLPLSGGQPQHF. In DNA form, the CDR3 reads TGTGCCAGCAGTTTTCGGCTACCACTCTCGGGCGGGCAGCCCCAGCATTTT.

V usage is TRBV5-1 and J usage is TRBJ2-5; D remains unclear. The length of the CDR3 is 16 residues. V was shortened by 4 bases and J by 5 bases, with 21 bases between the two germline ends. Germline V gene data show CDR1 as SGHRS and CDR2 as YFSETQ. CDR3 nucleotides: TGCGCCAGCAGCCTTGCGGCAGATCCCTCTGGGGAGACCCAGTACTTC. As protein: CASSLAADPSGETQYF.

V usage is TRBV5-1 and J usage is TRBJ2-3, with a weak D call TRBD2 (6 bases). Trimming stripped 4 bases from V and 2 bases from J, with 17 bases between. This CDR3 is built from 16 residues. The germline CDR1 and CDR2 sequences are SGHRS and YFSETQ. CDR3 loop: CASSLSRAGTTDTQYF. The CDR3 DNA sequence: TGCGCCAGCAGCCTAAGCCGCGCGGGGACCACAGATACGCAGTATTTT.